Below, 15 T cell receptor beta chains from the same sample are listed, as sequenced in a study of blood T cell repertoires in COVID-19. Profiling relied on immunoSEQ multiplex PCR, and the TCRdb table lists in-frame clones only, not all of them. The sample shows some 350,000 clones, 90% of them seen only once. Sequences were obtained from peripheral blood. The receptors originated from a man younger than 35 with active or convalescent COVID-19.

V is TRBV28 and J is TRBJ1-2; no clear D. Trimming removed 5 bases at V and 4 bases at J, with 8 bases between. The CDR3 consists of 12 residues. Per the germline V gene, CDR1 is MDHEN and CDR2 is SYDVKM. In nucleotides, the CDR3 is TGTGCCAGCAGTCGCGGCTCCTATGGCTACACCTTC. Translation: CASSRGSYGYTF.

The chain combines TRBV18 with TRBJ1-4; tentative D call: TRBD1 (5 bases). V lost 3 bases and J lost 4, with 18 bases in between. The CDR3 runs 17 residues. CDR1 is KGHSH, CDR2 LQKENI, per germline. Written as DNA, the CDR3 is TGTGCCAGCTCACCTTTTATGTCCCAGGGAATTAATGAAAAACTGTTTTTT. Translation gives CASSPFMSQGINEKLFF.

V is TRBV7-2 and J is TRBJ2-7; a possible D gene is TRBD2 (6 bases). The CDR3 consists of 14 residues. Trimming cost V 5 bases and J 2 bases, with 13 bases left between them. CDR1 is SGHTA, CDR2 FQGNSA, per germline. CDR3 in DNA: TGTGCCAGCAGCATCCAGCGGGCCCCCTACGAGCAGTACTTC. It yields the protein CASSIQRAPYEQYF.

The chain links TRBV19 to TRBJ1-4; 10 bases are a match to TRBD1. CDR3 length: 15 amino acids. Germline V gene data show CDR1 as LNHDA and CDR2 as SQIVND (reference sequence). The junction had 7 bases not matched to a gene; V was cut back by 5 bases and J by 7 bases. In DNA form, the CDR3 reads TGTGCCAGTAGTTGGCGGACAGGGGGGAGTGAAAAACTGTTTTTT. It is translated as CASSWRTGGSEKLFF.

The chain joins TRBV2 to TRBJ2-7; D might be TRBD1 (6 bases). This CDR3 region has 14 residues. CDR1 and CDR2 from the germline V gene are SNHLY and FYNNEI. Trimming removed 7 bases from V and 0 bases from J, with 13 bases in between. CDR3 DNA sequence: TGTGCCAGCACTTCCCCGGGACACTCCTACGAGCAGTACTTC. Residues: CASTSPGHSYEQYF.

This chain joins TRBV3-1 (or the pseudogene TRBV3-2) and TRBJ2-3; TRBD2 is a possible D gene (5 bases). V was pared by 3 bases and J by 6 bases, with 19 bases between. This CDR3 has 16 amino acids. CDR1 and CDR2 from the germline V gene are LGHDT and YNNKEL (reference sequence). CDR3 amino acids: CASSQGSSGTGDTQYF. CDR3 nucleotides: TGTGCCAGCAGCCAGGGGTCCAGCGGTACGGGGGATACGCAGTATTTT.

The rearrangement joins TRBV27 to TRBJ1-6; 7 bases match TRBD1. CDR3 length: 16 amino acids. Germline CDR1 MNHEY, CDR2 SMNVEV (reference sequence). J gave up 8 bases and V 6 bases, and 13 bases lay outside the gene matches. Here the CDR3 DNA reads TGTGCCAGCAGAAGGGACCCCGGACAGGACGATTCACCCCTCCACTTT. This encodes CASRRDPGQDDSPLHF.

The DNA of the CDR3 is TGTGCCAGCAGCGGGGGGACAGCTAGCAATCAGCCCCAGCATTTT. Protein: CASSGGTASNQPQHF. The V call is TRBV7-9, the J call TRBJ1-5; 7 bases map to TRBD1. From germline, CDR1 is SEHNR and CDR2 FQNEAQ (reference sequence). The CDR3 loop spans 15 amino acids. The J segment lost 0 bases and the V segment lost 5 bases, leaving 4 bases of the junction unmatched.

This chain uses TRBV25-1 with TRBJ2-1; 13 nucleotides match TRBD2. V dropped 4 bases and J dropped 10; count of bases not matched to a gene: 4. The CDR3 has 14 amino acids. Germline V gene data show CDR1 as MGHDK and CDR2 as SYGVNS. The CDR3, as DNA: TGTGCCAGCAGTGCGGGACTAGCGGGACGAGAGCAGTTCTTC. Translation: CASSAGLAGREQFF.

The chain employs TRBV6-5 and TRBJ2-3; D is perhaps TRBD1 (5 bases). Germline CDR1 is MNHEY and CDR2 is SVGAGI. The CDR3 contains 16 residues. Trimming pared 0 bases from V and 4 bases from J, leaving 14 bases between. CDR3 loop: CASSYSSDIVADTQYF. The CDR3 coding sequence is TGTGCCAGCAGTTACTCATCGGACATCGTCGCAGATACGCAGTATTTT.

The rearrangement joins TRBV7-2 to TRBJ1-6; TRBD1 matches at 8 bases. CDR1 is SGHTA, CDR2 FQGNSA, per germline. The CDR3 runs to 17 residues. V shed 1 base and J 0 bases; nucleotides not matched to a gene: 2. Here the CDR3 DNA reads TGTGCCAGCAGCTTAGGGGACAGGCCCTCCTATAATTCACCCCTCCACTTT. Its protein product is CASSLGDRPSYNSPLHF.

The V call is TRBV19, the J call TRBJ1-1; D not resolved. V lost 9 bases and J lost 4, with 9 bases in between. Germline CDR1 and CDR2: LNHDA and SQIVND (reference sequence). The CDR3 spans 11 residues. CDR3 sequence (DNA): TGTGCCAGCTGGGCGAGCACTGAAGCTTTCTTT. Translation gives CASWASTEAFF.

A word on this clone: One end of the junction varies from germline; a read error may be responsible. J is TRBJ2-6 and V is TRBV9; TRBD1 is a possible D gene (5 bases). CDR3 size: 16 residues. The germline gives CDR1 SGDLS, CDR2 YYNGEE. This chain's CDR3 is CASSVDFSSGANVLTF. CDR3 nucleotide sequence: TGTGCCAGCAGCGTAGATTTCAGCTCTGGGGCCAACGTGCTGACTTTC.

In its sample, this clone was seen once. The chain is built from TRBV5-1 and TRBJ1-1; a weak D match, TRBD1 (5 bases). Germline CDR1 and CDR2: SGHRS and YFSETQ. Trimming removed 4 bases at V and 0 bases at J, with 16 bases between. The CDR3 is 16 residues long. CDR3 residues: CASSPSGGRMNTEAFF. DNA of the CDR3: TGCGCCAGCAGCCCATCGGGGGGACGAATGAACACTGAAGCTTTCTTT.

The chain couples TRBV11-3 to TRBJ2-7, with 8 bases identical to TRBD1. The CDR3 is 15 residues long. The V gene end was trimmed by 5 bases and the J gene end by 5 bases; junction bases not matched to a gene: 11. Germline CDR1 is SGHNT and CDR2 is YENEEA. In DNA, the CDR3 is TGTGCCAGCAGCCCCAGCCGGACAGGGATTAACGAGCAGTACTTC. Protein sequence: CASSPSRTGINEQYF.